This T cell receptor beta chain was sequenced for a study of blood T cells in healthy people across ages. Donor samples were obtained from healthy Caucasian individuals from Russia, aged about 6 to 90. A note on this clonotype: Its antigen is still unknown.

With a J-beta primer mix and a sample-barcoded 5' primer, a second PCR ran about 6 to 11 cycles. No fewer than 3 million CDR3-containing paired-end reads came from each sample. TCRdb reanalysed the 5' RACE reads using MiXCR and keeps one entry per CDR3 protein. The sample consists of about 1.1 million distinct CDR3 sequences, roughly two fifths of them appearing once. Notes on the study in general: Age showed a roughly linear inverse relationship with TCR beta diversity per million T cells.

CDR1 is MNHNY and CDR2 is SVGAGI in the germline V gene (reference sequence). The CDR3 is 15 amino acids. V gave up 6 bases and J gave up 4 bases, with 16 bases separating them. The chain joins TRBV6-6 to TRBJ1-5, with D hard to call. Sequenced input: blood. This clonotype originated in a man younger than 35 in good health. CDR3 DNA sequence: TGTGCCAGCAGCCGGGAAAAGGACCTAAATCAGCCCCAGCATTTT. This codes for CASSREKDLNQPQHF.